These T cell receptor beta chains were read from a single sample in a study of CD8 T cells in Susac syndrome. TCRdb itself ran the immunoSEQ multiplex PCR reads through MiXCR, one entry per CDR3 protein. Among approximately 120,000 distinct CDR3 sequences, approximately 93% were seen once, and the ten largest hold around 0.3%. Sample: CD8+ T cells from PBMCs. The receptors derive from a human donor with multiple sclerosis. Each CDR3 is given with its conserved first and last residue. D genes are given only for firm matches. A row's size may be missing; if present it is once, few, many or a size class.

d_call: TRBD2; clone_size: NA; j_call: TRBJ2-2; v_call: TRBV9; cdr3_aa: CASSVVSGGITGELFF; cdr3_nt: TGTGCCAGCAGCGTAGTTTCGGGAGGGATCACCGGGGAGCTGTTTTTT
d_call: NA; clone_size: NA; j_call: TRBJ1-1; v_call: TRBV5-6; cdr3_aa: CASSLGSWGSEAFF; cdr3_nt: TGTGCCAGCAGCTTGGGATCTTGGGGATCTGAAGCTTTCTTT
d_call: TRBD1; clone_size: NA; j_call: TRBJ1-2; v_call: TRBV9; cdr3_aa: CASSVQGQGSSFYGYTF; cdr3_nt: TGTGCCAGCAGCGTCCAGGGACAGGGCTCCTCATTCTATGGCTACACCTTC
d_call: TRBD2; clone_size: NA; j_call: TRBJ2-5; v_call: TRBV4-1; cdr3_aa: CASSQAGGQETQYF; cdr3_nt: TGCGCCAGCAGCCAAGCGGGGGGCCAAGAGACCCAGTACTTC
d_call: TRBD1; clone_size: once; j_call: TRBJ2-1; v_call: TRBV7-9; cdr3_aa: CASSPQGVTYNEQFF; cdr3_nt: TGTGCCAGCAGCCCTCAGGGGGTAACCTACAATGAGCAGTTCTTC
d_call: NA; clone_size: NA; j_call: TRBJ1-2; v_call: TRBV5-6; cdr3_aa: CASSLSRVGGYTF; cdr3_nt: TGTGCCAGCAGCTTATCCAGGGTGGGTGGCTACACCTTC
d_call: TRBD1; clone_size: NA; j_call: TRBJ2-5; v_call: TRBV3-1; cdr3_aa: CASSQDLFKAPTGGWETQYF; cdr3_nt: TGTGCCAGCAGCCAAGATCTATTTAAGGCCCCGACAGGGGGCTGGGAGACCCAGTACTTC
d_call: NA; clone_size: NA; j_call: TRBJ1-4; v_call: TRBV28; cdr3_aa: CATNREKLFF; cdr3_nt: TGTGCCACCAACAGGGAAAAACTGTTTTTT
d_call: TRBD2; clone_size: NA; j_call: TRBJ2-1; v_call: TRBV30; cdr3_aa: CAWRTGTSGEQFF; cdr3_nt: TGTGCCTGGAGGACGGGGACTAGCGGTGAGCAGTTCTTC
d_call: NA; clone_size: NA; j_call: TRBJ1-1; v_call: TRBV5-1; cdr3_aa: CASGGGLNTEAFF; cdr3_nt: TGCGCCAGCGGCGGGGGGCTTAACACTGAAGCTTTCTTT
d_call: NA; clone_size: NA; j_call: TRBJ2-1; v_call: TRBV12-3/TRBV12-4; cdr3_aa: CASSLAGRDEQFF; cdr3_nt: TGTGCCAGCAGTTTAGCCGGGCGCGATGAGCAGTTCTTC
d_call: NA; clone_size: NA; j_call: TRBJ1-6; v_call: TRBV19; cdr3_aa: CASSITQGFDSPLHF; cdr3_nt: TGTGCCAGTAGTATAACCCAGGGGTTTGATTCACCCCTCCACTTT
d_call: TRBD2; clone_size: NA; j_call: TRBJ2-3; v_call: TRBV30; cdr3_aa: CAWSVTGGPNTDTQYF; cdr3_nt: TGTGCCTGGAGTGTGACGGGAGGGCCCAACACAGATACGCAGTATTTT
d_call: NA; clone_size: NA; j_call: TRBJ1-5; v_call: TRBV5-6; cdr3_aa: CASSLKGVGPQHF; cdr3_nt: TGTGCCAGCAGCTTGAAAGGGGTGGGGCCCCAGCATTTT
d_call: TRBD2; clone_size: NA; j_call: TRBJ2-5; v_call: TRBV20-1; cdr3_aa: CSARVRAGGPGETQYF; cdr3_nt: TGCAGTGCTAGAGTCCGAGCGGGGGGGCCGGGAGAGACCCAGTACTTC
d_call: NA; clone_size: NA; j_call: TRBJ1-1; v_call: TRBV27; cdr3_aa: CASGLGRRTEAFF; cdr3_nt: TGTGCCAGCGGGTTGGGCAGGCGCACTGAAGCTTTCTTT
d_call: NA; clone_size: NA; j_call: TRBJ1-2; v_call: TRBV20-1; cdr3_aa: CSAWDNDNYGYTF; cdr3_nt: TGCAGCGCCTGGGACAATGATAACTATGGCTACACCTTC
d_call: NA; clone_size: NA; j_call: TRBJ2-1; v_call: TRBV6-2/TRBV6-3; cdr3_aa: CASSYSGRDNYNEQFF; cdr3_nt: TGTGCCAGCAGTTACTCAGGCAGGGACAACTACAATGAGCAGTTCTTC
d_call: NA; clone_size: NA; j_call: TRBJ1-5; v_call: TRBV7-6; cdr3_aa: CASSVEGDQPQHF; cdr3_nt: TGTGCCAGCAGCGTAGAGGGGGATCAGCCCCAGCATTTT
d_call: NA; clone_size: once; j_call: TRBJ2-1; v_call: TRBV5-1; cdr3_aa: CASSPWPQVNNEQFF; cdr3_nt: TGCGCCAGCAGCCCGTGGCCCCAGGTCAACAATGAGCAGTTCTTC